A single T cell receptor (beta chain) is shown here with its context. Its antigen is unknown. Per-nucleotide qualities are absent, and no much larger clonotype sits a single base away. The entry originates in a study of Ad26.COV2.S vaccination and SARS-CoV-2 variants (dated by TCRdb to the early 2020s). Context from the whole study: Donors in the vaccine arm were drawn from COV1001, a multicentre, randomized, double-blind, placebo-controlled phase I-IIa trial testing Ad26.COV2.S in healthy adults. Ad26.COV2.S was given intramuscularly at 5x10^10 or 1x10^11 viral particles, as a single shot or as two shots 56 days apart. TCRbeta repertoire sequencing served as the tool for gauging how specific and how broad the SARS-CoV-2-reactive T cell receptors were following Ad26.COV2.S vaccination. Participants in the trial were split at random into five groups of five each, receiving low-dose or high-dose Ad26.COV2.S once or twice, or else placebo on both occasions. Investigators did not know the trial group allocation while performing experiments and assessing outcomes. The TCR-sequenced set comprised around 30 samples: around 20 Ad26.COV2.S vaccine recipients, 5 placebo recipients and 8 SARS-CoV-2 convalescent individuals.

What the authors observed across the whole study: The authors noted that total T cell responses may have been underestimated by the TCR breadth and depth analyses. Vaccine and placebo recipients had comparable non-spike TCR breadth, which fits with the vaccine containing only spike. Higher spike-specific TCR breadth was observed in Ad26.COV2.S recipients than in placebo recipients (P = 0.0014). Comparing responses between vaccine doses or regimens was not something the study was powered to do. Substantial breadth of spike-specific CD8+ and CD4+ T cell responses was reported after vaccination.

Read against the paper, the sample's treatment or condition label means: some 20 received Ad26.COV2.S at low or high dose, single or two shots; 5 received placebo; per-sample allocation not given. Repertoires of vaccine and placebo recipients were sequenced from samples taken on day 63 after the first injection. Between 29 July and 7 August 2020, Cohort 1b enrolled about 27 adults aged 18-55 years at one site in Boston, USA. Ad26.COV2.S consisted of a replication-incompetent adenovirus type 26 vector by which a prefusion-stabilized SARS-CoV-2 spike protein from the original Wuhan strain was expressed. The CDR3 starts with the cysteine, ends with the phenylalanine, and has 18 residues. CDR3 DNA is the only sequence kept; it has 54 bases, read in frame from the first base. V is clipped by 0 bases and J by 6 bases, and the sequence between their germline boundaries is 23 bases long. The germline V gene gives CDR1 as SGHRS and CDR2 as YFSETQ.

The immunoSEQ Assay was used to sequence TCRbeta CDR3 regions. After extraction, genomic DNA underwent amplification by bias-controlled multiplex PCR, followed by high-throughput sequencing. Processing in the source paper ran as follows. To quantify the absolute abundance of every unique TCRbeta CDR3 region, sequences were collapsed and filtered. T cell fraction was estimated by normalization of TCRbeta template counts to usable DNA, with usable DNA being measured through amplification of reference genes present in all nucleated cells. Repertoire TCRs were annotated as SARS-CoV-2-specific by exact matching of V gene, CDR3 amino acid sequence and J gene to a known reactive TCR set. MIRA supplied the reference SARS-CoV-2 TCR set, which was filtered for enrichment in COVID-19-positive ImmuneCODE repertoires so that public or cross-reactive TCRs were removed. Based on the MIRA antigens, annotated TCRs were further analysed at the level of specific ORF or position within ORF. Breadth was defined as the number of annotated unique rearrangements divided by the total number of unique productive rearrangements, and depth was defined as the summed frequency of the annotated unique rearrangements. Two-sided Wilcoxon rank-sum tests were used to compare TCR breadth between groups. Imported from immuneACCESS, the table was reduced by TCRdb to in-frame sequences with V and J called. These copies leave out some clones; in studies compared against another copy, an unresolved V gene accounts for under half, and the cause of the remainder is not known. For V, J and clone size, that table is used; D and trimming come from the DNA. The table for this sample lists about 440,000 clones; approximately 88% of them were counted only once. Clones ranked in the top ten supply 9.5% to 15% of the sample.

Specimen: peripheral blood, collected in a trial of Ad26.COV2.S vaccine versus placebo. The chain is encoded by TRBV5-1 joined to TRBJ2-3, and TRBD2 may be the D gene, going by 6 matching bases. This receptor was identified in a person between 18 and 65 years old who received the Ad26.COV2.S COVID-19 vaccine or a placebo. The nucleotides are TGCGCCAGCAGCTTGGCCGCAACAGGAGACAACCGGGGGGATACGCAGTATTTT. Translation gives CASSLAATGDNRGDTQYF.